The present T cell receptor (beta chain) was sequenced within a study of shared clonotypes between healthy human individuals (TCRdb year 2020). With regard to the full study: The cohort comprised a couple of women and a few men aged 18 to 49 years. Different laboratories and diverse techniques were used to prepare libraries and sequence TCR repertoires, to increase sequencing depth and limit assay-specific biases. For each donor, three plates each were used for CD4 naive and CD4 memory, two plates were used for CD8 naive, and one plate was used for CD8 memory. Blood TCR repertoires of about 5 healthy adults were deeply sequenced to estimate repertoire size and the extent of clonotype sharing between individuals. Leukapheresis yielded between about 0.94 and 10 billion PBMCs per donor. The paper as a whole reports these results and caveats: Based on pairwise subsampling, the degree of clonotype sharing among donors was expected to be affected by sequencing depth. Sampling was restricted to blood, and TCR repertoires in tissue are likely to differ from TCR repertoires in blood. Larger estimated clonotype richness was generally found for naive subsets than for memory subsets. Compared with non-shared clonotypes, the clonotypes found in all four sorted-subset donors had higher generation probabilities. The genetic and exposure-history diversity represented was limited by the small number of donors. Rarefaction of sorted-subset datasets indicated incomplete sequencing despite the large sequencing depth. Across a few donors, approximately 5% of naive CD4, approximately 4% of naive CD8, around 2.1% of memory CD4, and approximately 0.4% of memory CD8 clonotypes were shared.

The donors were healthy, HIV-negative adults with no recently reported acute infections or vaccinations. Only Caucasian adults living in Nashville, Tennessee, USA were represented among the donors. CD4+ T cells were enriched by magnetic negative selection; naive cells were then positively selected on CD45RA, and the negative fraction formed the memory subset. Blood was obtained by leukapheresis, after which PBMCs were separated by Ficoll-Histopaque density gradient centrifugation and cryopreserved in liquid nitrogen vapor phase. Analytical flow cytometry was used to check the purity and quantity of every magnetically sorted T cell population. From each sorted fraction, genomic DNA was isolated and quantified by UV absorbance on a Nanodrop 2000c. Measured from the cysteine to the phenylalanine, the CDR3 is 14 residues long. Just CDR3 DNA is preserved here, 42 bases in frame from base 1. V loses 2 bases, J loses 2 bases, and the germline ends lie 10 bases apart. The germline V gene encodes CDR1 SGHTA and CDR2 FQGTGA.

This clone was seen a single time. It lacks a known antigen. Base qualities are missing; no much larger clone stands one base away. Using the deep immunoSEQ assay, TCR CDR3 regions were amplified from genomic DNA by multiplex PCR. Genomic DNA extracted from each cell subset was distributed evenly over all wells of several immunoSEQ 96-well plates, and each plate served as one replicate. Each replicate PCR for sorted subsets received about 0.2 ug genomic DNA, equal to around 32,000 T cell genomes. The purified libraries were quantified using a Qubit 3.0 fluorometer, sized with a Bioanalyzer 2100, and then quantified again using the KAPA Library Quantification kit. Every immunoSEQ 96-well plate was sequenced on a dedicated single-read 150-cycle Illumina NextSeq 550 flow cell. As for the original processing: Because the immunoSEQ output included only junctional sequences and no quality scores, the filtering could not be the same as the filtering used for full-length reads. Sequences were annotated with PyIR, a Python wrapper for IgBLAST v1.9, and V/J genes and CDR3 were assigned using IMGT germline references. Reads were filtered out if the reads had weak V/J assignments (E-value above 1e-6), no CDR3, stop codons, out-of-frame junctions, or ambiguous translated residues. V3J clonotypes were defined as sequences sharing an identical inferred V gene, J gene, and CDR3 amino acid sequence. To compute the percentage overlap between repertoires, the number of shared unique clonotypes was divided by the size of the smaller repertoire. Richness of each repertoire was evaluated using RTK rarefaction, the Chao1 estimator, and Recon v2.1 estimates of unobserved clonotypes. Generation probabilities for all TCRbeta clonotypes obtained by the gDNA method from four donors were computed using OLGA. TCRdb took over this immuneACCESS table, retaining in-frame rearrangements with V and J assigned. Such tables are incomplete; in checked studies, under half of the missing clones stem from an unresolved V gene, and the remainder is unexplained. V and J calls and clone size are given by that table; D and trimming were obtained from the DNA. Across this sample there are millions of clones, with approximately 93% seen only once. Of the sample, roughly 0.36% is held by the ten largest clones.

The clonotype was recovered from a man between 18 and 29 years old in good health. Some clones in this sample may be carry-over from other donors' samples. Sequenced input: naive CD4+ T cells from PBMCs. The sample's cell subset or site label, decoded: CD45RA+ positively selected. The chain employs TRBV7-3 and TRBJ2-7; the D gene cannot be named for sure. The sequenced DNA is TGTGCCAGCAGCTTAGAGAGGTTAGCCTACGAGCAGTACTTC. Translated, this is CASSLERLAYEQYF. Joined to the reference TRBV7-3 and TRBJ2-7 proteins, this CDR3 gives the full variable domain: GAGVSQTPSNKVTEKGKYVELRCDPISGHTALYWYRQSLGQGPEFLIYFQGTGAADDSGLPNDRFFAVRPEGSVSTLKIQRTERGDSAVYLCASSLERLAYEQYFGPGTRLTVT.